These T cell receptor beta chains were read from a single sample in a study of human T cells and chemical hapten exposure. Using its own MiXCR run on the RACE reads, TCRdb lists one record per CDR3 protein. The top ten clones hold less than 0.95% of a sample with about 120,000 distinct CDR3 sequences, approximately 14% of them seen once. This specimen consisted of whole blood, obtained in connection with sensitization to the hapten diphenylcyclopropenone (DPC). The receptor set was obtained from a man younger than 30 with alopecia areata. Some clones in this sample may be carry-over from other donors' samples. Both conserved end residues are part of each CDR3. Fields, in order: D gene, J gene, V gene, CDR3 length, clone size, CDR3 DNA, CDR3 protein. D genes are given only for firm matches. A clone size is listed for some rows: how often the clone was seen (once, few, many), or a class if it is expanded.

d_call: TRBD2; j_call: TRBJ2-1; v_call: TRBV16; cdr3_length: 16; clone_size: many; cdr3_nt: TGTGCCAGCAGCCCCCTATTGACTAGCGGGGGTAATGAGCAGTTCTTC; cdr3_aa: CASSPLLTSGGNEQFF
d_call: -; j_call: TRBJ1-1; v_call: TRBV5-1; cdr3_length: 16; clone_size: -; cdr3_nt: TGCGCCAGCAGCCTGTCGGGACCCGAGGGAAACACTGAAGCTTTCTTT; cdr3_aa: CASSLSGPEGNTEAFF
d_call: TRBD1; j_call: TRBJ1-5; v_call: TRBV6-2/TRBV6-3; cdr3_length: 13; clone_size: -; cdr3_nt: TGTGCCAGCAACCAGGGGGCCAATCAGCCCCAGCATTTT; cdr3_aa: CASNQGANQPQHF
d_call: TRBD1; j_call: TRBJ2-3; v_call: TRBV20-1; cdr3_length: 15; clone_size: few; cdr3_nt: TGCAGTGCTAGAGATCGGAAGGGGGCGTCAGATACGCAGTATTTT; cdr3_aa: CSARDRKGASDTQYF
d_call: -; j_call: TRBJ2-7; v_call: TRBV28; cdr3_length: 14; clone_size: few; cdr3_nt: TGTGCCAGCAGTTTATACCGGACAGAAGGCGAGCAGTACTTC; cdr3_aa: CASSLYRTEGEQYF
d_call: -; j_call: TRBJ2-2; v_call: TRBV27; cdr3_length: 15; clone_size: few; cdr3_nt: TGTGCCAGCAGTTTCGGCCGTCTGGGGCGCGGGGAGCTGTTTTTT; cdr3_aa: CASSFGRLGRGELFF
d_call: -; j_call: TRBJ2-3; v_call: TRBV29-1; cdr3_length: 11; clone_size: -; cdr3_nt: TGCAGCGTTGAAAAGGTAGATACGCAGTATTTT; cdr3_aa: CSVEKVDTQYF
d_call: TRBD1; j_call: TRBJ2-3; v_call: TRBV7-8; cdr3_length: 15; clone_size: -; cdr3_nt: TGTGCCAGCAGCTTACCGGGACAGGGCAGGGATACGCAGTATTTT; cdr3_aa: CASSLPGQGRDTQYF
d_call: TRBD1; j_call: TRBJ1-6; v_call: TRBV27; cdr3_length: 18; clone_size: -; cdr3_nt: TGTGCCAGCAGTCGAAATACAGGGGGCGACGCCTATAATTCACCCCTCCACTTT; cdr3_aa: CASSRNTGGDAYNSPLHF
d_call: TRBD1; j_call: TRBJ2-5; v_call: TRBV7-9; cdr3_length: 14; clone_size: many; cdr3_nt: TGTGCCAGCAGCTCCAGGGGGCGTTCGGAGACCCAGTACTTC; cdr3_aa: CASSSRGRSETQYF
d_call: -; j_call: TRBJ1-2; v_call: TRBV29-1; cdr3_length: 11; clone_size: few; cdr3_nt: TGCAGCGCCGGGGAGCATGATGGCTACACCTTC; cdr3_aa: CSAGEHDGYTF
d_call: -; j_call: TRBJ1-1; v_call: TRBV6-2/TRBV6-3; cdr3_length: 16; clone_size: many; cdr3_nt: TGTGCCAGCAGTTACCTGGACTCCAAGGGGTACACTGAAGCTTTCTTT; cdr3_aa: CASSYLDSKGYTEAFF
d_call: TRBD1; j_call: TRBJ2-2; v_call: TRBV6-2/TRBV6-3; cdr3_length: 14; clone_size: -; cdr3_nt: TGTGCCAGCAGTTCGGACAGGAAGACCGGGGAGCTGTTTTTT; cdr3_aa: CASSSDRKTGELFF
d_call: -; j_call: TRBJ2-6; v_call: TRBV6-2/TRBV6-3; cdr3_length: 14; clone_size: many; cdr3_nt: TGTGCCAGCAGTTACAGCTCTGGGGCCAACGTCCTGACTTTC; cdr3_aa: CASSYSSGANVLTF
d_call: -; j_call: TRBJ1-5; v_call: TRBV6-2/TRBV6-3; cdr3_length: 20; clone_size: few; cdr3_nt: TGTGCCAGCAGTGGAAACAGAAAAAGTACGCCCAGACATAGCAATCAGCCCCAGCATTTT; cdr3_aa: CASSGNRKSTPRHSNQPQHF
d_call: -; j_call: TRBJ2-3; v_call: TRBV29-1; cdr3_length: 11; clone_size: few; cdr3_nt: TGCAGCGCCATGGAGACGGATACGCAGTATTTT; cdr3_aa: CSAMETDTQYF
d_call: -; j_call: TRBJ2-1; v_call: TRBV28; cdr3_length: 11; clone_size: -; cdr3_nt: TGTGCCAGCAAAAGCTACAATGAGCAGTTCTTC; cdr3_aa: CASKSYNEQFF
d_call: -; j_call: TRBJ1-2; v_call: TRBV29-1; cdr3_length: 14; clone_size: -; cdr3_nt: TGCAGCGTTGAAGAGGGATCCCGGGATTATGGCTACACCTTC; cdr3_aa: CSVEEGSRDYGYTF
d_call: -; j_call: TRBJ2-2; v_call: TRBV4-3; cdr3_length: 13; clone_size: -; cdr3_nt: TGCGCCAGCAGTCAAAGGCACCCGGGGGAGCTGTTTTTT; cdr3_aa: CASSQRHPGELFF
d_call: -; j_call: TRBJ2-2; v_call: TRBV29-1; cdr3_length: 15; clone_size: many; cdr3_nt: TGCAGCGGACAGGGGTCCGCGGGGGATCACGGGGAGCTGTTTTTT; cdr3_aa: CSGQGSAGDHGELFF
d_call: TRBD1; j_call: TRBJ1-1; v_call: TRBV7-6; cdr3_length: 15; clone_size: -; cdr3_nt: TGTGCCAGCAGCGTCCAACAGGGGAAGGGAACTGAAGCTTTCTTT; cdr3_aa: CASSVQQGKGTEAFF
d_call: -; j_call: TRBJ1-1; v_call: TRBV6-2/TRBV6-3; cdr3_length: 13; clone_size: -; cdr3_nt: TGTGCCAGCAGAGACGCCGCTAACACTGAAGCTTTCTTT; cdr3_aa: CASRDAANTEAFF
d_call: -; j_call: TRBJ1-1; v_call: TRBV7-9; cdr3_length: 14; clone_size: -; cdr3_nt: TGTGCCAGCAGCTTACTTCAGTCTGACGCTGAAGCTTTCTTT; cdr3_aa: CASSLLQSDAEAFF
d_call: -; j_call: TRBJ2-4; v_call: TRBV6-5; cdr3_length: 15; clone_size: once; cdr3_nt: TGTGCCAGCAGCACCCGGGACAAAGCCAAAAACATTCAGTACTTC; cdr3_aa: CASSTRDKAKNIQYF
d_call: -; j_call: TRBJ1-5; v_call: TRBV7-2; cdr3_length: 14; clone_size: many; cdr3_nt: TGTGCCAGCAGCTTAGAGGGGGTCAATCAGCCCCAGCATTTT; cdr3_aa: CASSLEGVNQPQHF